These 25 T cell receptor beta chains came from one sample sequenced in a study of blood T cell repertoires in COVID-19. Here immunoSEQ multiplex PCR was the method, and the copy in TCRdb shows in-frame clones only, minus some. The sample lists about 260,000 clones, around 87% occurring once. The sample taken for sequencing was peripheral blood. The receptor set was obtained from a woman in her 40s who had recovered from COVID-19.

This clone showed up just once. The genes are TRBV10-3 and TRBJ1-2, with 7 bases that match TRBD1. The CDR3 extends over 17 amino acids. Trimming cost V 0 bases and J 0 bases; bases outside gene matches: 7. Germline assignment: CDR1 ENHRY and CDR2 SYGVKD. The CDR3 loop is CAISESGQILTNYGYTF. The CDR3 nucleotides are TGTGCCATCAGTGAGTCGGGACAGATCTTAACTAACTATGGCTACACCTTC.

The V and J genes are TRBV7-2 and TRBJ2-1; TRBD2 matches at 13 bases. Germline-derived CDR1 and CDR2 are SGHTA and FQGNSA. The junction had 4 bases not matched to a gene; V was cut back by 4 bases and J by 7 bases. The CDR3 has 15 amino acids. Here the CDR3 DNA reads TGTGCCAGCAGCTCGCGGACTAGCGGGGGTAATGAGCAGTTCTTC. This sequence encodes CASSSRTSGGNEQFF.

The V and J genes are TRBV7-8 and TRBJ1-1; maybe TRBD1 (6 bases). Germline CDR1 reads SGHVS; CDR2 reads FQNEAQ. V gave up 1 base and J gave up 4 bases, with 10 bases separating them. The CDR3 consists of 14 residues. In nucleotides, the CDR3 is TGTGCCAGCAGCTTAGAGCGGGGGGCCACTGAAGCTTTCTTT. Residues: CASSLERGATEAFF.

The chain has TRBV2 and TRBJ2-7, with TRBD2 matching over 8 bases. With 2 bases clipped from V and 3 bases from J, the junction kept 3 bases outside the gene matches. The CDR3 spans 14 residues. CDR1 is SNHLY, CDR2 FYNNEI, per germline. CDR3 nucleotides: TGTGCCAGCAGTGAACCCGCGGGGGGCTACGAGCAGTACTTC. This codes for CASSEPAGGYEQYF.

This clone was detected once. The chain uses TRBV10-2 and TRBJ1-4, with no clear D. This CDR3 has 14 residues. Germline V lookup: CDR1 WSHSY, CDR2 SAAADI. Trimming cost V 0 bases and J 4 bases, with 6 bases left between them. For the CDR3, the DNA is TGCGCCAGCAGTGAGTCGGAGTATAATGAAAAACTGTTTTTT. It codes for CASSESEYNEKLFF.

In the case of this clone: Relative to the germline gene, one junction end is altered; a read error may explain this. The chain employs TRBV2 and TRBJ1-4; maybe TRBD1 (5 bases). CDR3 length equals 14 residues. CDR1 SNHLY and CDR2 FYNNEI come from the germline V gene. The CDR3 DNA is TGTGCCAGCACGATTGACAGTAGTAATAAAAAACTGTTTTTT. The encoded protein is CASTIDSSNKKLFF.

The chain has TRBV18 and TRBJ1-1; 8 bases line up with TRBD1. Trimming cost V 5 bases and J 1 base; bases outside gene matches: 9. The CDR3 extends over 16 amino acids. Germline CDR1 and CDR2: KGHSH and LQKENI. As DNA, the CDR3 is TGTGCCAGCTCAGGGCGCAGGGGGCCCTCGAACACTGAAGCTTTCTTT. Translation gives CASSGRRGPSNTEAFF.

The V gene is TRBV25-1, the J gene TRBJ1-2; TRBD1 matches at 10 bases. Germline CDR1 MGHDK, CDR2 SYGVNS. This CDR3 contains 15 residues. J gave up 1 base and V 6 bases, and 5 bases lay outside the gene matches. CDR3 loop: CASRDRGLGNYGYTF. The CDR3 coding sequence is TGTGCCAGCAGAGACAGGGGGCTGGGTAACTATGGCTACACCTTC.

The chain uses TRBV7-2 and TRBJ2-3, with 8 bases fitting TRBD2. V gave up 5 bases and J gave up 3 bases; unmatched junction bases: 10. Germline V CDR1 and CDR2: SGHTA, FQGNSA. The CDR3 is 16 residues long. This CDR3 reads CASSPGRGARTDTQYF. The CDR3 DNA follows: TGTGCCAGCAGCCCCGGGCGGGGGGCCCGGACAGATACGCAGTATTTT.

The CDR3: CASTPLVGTGGNNEKLFF. CDR3 coding DNA: TGTGCCAGCACACCCCTTGTTGGGACAGGGGGAAATAATGAAAAACTGTTTTTT. This chain uses TRBV28 with TRBJ1-4; 11 bases align to TRBD1. The CDR3 has 18 residues. Germline V lookup: CDR1 MDHEN, CDR2 SYDVKM. V lost 7 bases to trimming and J lost 4 bases; unmatched junction nucleotides: 14.

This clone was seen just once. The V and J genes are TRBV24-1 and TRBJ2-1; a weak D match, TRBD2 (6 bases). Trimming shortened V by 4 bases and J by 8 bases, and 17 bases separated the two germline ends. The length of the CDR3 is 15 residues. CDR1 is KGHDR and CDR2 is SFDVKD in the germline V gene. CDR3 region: CATSDPRAGGDEQFF. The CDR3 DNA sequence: TGTGCCACCAGTGACCCTCGCGCAGGCGGGGATGAGCAGTTCTTC.

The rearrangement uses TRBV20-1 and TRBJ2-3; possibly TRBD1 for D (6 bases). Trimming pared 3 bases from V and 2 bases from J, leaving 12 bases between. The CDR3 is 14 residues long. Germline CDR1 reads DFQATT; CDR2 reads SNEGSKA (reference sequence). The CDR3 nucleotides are TGCAGTGCTAGTCCGGACAGTCTCACAGATACGCAGTATTTT. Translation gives CSASPDSLTDTQYF.

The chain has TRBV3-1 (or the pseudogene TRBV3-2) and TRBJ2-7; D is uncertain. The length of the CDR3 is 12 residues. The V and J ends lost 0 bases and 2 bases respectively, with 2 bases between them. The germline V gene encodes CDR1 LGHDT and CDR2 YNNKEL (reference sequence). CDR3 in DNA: TGTGCCAGCAGCCAAGACACCTACGAGCAGTACTTC. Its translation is CASSQDTYEQYF.

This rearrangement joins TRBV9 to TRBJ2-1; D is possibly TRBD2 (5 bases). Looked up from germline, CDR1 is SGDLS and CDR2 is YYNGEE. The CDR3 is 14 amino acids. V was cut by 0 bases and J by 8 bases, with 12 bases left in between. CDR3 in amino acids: CASSVEGARDEQFF. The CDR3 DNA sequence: TGTGCCAGCAGCGTAGAAGGCGCGCGGGATGAGCAGTTCTTC.

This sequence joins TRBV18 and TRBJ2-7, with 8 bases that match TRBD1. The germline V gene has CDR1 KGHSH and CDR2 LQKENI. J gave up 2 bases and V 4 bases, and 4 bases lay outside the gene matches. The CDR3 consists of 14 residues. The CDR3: CASSHTGGTYEQYF. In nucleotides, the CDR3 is TGTGCCAGCTCACACACAGGGGGAACCTACGAGCAGTACTTC.

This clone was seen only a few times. Here the CDR3 DNA reads TGTGCCAGCAGCTTAGACAGTGGAAGCTACAATGAGCAGTTCTTC. Translation gives CASSLDSGSYNEQFF. This chain connects TRBV7-3 to TRBJ2-1; D perhaps matches TRBD1 (5 bases). This CDR3 has 15 amino acids. Germline V gene data show CDR1 as SGHTA and CDR2 as FQGTGA. V lost 2 bases to trimming and J lost 3 bases, with 11 bases between them.

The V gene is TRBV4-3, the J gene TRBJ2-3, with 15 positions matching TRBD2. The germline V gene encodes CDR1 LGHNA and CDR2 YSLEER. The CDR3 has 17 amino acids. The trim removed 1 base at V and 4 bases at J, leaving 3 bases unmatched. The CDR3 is CASSQVWTSGGADTQYF. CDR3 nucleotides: TGCGCCAGCAGCCAAGTCTGGACTAGCGGGGGGGCAGATACGCAGTATTTT.

In DNA, the CDR3 is TGTGCCAGCAGTTTGCCAGGGGGCCTGGAGCAGTACTTC. It codes for CASSLPGGLEQYF. The chain recombines TRBV27 with TRBJ2-7; TRBD1 matches at 8 bases. This CDR3 is built from 13 residues. In germline, CDR1 is MNHEY, CDR2 SMNVEV (reference sequence). After removal of 3 bases from V and 7 bases from J, the junction contained 5 bases not matched to a gene.

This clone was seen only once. In DNA, the CDR3 is TGTGCCTGGAGTGTGGGACAGGGGGCGGGAAAACTGTTTTTT. This codes for CAWSVGQGAGKLFF. This sequence joins TRBV30 and TRBJ1-4, with TRBD1 identical over 12 bases. The length of the CDR3 is 14 residues. V trimming: 0 bases; J trimming: 10 bases; junction bases outside the gene matches: 3. Germline CDR1 reads GTSNPN; CDR2 reads SVGIG (reference sequence).

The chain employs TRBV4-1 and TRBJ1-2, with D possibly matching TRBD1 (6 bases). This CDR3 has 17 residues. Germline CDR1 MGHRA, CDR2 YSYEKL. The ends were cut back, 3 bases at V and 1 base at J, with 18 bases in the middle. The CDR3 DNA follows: TGCGCCAGCAGCCAGAGGCAGGCAGAAGGGGGTAACTATGGCTACACCTTC. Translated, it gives CASSQRQAEGGNYGYTF.

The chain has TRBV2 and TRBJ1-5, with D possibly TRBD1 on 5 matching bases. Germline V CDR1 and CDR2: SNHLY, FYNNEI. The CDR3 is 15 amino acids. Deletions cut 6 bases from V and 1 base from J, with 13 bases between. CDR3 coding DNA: TGTGCCAGCAGGGCCAGGGTCGGGAGCAATCAGCCCCAGCATTTT. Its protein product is CASRARVGSNQPQHF.

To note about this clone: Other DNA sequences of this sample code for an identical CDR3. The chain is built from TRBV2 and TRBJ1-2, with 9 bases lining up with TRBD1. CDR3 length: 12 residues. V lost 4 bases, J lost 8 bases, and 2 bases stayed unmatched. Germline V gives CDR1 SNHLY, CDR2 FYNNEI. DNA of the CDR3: TGTGCCAGCAGTGGGACAGGGGTCGGCTACACCTTC. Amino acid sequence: CASSGTGVGYTF.

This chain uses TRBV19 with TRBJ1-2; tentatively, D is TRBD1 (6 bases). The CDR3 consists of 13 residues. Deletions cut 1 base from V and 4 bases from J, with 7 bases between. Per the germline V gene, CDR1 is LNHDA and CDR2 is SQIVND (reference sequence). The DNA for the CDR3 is TGTGCCAGTAGTATAGGGACAGTCTATGGCTACACCTTC. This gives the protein CASSIGTVYGYTF. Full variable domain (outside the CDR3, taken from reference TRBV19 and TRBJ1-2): DGGITQSPKYLFRKEGQNVTLSCEQNLNHDAMYWYRQDPGQGLRLIYYSQIVNDFQKGDIAEGYSVSREKKESFPLTVTSAQKNPTAFYLCASSIGTVYGYTFGSGTRLTVV.

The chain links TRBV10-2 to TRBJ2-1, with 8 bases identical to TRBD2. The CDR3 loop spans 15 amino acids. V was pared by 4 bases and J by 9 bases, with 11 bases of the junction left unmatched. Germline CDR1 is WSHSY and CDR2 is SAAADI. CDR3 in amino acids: CASSVRAGALGEQFF. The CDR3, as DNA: TGCGCCAGCAGTGTGCGAGCGGGGGCCCTCGGTGAGCAGTTCTTC.

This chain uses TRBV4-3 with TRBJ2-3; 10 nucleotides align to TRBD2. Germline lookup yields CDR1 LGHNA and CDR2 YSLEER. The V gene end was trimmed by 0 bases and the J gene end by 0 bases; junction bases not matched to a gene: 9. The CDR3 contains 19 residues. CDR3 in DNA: TGCGCCAGCAGCCAAGACGGGTCGCTAGCGGGGGTCAGCACAGATACGCAGTATTTT. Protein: CASSQDGSLAGVSTDTQYF.